The entry that follows covers one T cell receptor beta chain sequence. Its target is not known. This sample is drawn from a study of T cell repertoires in cytomegalovirus infection. Looking at the study overall: CMV epitopes in the study were HLA-C-restricted (recently identified) and HLA-B-restricted (well studied).

There are 15 residues in the CDR3. The germline V gene encodes CDR1 ENHRY and CDR2 SYGVKD. J was trimmed by 0 bases and V by 10 bases; bases with no gene match: 10. TCRdb ran MiXCR on the reads and lists one entry per CDR3 protein. The sample records about 830,000 distinct CDR3 sequences, 30% to 35% being singletons. The chain has TRBV10-3 and TRBJ1-2; TRBD1 aligns across 8 bases. The sequences come from cultured CD8+ T cells from PBMCs, collected from culture after CMV antigen stimulation. The receptor comes from a human donor in good health (CMV status not recorded). Some clones in this sample may be carry-over from other donors' samples. This CDR3 reads CATMEGQGSNYGYTF. As DNA, the CDR3 is TGTGCCACCATGGAAGGACAGGGATCTAACTATGGCTACACCTTC.